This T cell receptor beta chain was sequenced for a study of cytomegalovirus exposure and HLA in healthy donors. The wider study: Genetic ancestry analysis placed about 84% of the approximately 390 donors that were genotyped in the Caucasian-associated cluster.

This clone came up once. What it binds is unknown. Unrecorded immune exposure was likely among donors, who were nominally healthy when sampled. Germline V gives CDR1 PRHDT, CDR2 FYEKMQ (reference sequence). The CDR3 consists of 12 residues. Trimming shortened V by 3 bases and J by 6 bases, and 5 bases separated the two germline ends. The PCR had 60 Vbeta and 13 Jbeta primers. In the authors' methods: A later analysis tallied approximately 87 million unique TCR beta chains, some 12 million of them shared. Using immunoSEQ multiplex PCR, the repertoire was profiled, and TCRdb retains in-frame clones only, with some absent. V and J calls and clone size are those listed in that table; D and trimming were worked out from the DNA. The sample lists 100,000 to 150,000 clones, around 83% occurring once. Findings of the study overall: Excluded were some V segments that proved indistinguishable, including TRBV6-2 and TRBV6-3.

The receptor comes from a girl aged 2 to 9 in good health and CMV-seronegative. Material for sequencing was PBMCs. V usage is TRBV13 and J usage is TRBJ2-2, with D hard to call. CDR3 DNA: TGTGCCAGCAGCTTTCCAGCCGGGGAGCTGTTTTTT. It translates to CASSFPAGELFF.